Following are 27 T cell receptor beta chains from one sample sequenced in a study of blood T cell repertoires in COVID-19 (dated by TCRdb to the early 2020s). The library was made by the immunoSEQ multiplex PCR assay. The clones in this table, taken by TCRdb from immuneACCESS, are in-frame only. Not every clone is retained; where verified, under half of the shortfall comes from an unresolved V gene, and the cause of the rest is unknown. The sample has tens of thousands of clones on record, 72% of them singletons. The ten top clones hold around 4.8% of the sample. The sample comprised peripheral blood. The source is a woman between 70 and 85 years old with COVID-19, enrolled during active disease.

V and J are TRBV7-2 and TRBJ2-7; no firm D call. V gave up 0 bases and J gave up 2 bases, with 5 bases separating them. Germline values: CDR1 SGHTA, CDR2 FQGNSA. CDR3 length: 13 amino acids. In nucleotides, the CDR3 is TGTGCCAGCAGCTTAGCACTACCCTACGAGCAGTACTTC. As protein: CASSLALPYEQYF.

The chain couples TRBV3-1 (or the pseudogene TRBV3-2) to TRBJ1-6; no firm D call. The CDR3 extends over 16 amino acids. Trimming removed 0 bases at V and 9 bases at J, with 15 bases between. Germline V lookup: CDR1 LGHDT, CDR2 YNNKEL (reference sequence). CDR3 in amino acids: CASSQERRAPRSPLHF. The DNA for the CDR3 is TGTGCCAGCAGCCAAGAGAGGAGGGCACCCCGTTCACCCCTCCACTTT.

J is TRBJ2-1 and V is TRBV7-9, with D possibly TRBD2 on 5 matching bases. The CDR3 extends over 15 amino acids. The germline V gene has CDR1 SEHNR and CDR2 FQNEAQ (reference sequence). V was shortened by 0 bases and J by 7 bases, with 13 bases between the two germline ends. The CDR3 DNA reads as TGTGCCAGCAGCTTAGCCCGGGGTAGAGGGAATGAGCAGTTCTTC. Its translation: CASSLARGRGNEQFF.

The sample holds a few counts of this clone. The CDR3 sequence is CSVEGLTYGYTF. The CDR3 DNA reads as TGCAGCGTTGAGGGACTGACGTATGGCTACACCTTC. This chain uses TRBV29-1 with TRBJ1-2; a weak D match, TRBD1 (5 bases). V lost 3 bases to trimming and J lost 5 bases, with 10 bases between them. The CDR3 loop spans 12 amino acids. Germline V CDR1 and CDR2: SQVTM, ANQGSEA.

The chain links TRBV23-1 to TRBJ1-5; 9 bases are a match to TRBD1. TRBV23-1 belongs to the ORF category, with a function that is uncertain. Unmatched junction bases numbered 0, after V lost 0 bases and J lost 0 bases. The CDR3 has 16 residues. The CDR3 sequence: CASSQSGQGSNQPQHF. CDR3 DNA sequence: TGCGCCAGCAGTCAATCGGGACAGGGTAGCAATCAGCCCCAGCATTTT.

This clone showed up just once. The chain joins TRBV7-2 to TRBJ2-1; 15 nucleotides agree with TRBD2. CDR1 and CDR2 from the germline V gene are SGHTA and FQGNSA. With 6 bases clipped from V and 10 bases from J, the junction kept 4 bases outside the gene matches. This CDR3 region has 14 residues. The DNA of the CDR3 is TGTGCCAGCAGAGCAGGGACTAGCGGGGGGGAGCAGTTCTTC. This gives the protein CASRAGTSGGEQFF.

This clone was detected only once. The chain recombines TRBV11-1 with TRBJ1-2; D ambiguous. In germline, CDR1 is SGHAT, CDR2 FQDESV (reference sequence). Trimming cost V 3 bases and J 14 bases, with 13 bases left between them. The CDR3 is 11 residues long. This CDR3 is CASSLDSEVTF. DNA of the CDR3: TGTGCCAGCAGCTTGGATAGTGAGGTAACCTTC.

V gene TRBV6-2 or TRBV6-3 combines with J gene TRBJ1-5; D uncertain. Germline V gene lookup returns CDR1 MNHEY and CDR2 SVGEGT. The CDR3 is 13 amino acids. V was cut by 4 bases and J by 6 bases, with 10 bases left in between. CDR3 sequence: CASSWRESQPQHF. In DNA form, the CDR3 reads TGTGCCAGCAGTTGGAGGGAGAGTCAGCCCCAGCATTTT.

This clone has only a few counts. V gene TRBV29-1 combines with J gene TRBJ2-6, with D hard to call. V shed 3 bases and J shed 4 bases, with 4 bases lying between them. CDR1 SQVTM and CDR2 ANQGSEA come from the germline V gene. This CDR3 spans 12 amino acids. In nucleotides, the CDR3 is TGCAGCGTTGATTCGGGGGCCAACGTCCTGACTTTC. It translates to CSVDSGANVLTF.

In DNA form, the CDR3 reads TGTGCCAGCAGTACAGGACGTTTCTATGGCTACACCTTC. Translated, it gives CASSTGRFYGYTF. This rearrangement joins TRBV12-3 or TRBV12-4 to TRBJ1-2, with D perhaps matching TRBD1 (5 bases). V dropped 5 bases and J dropped 4 bases, with 11 bases sitting between them. The CDR3 is made up of 13 amino acids.

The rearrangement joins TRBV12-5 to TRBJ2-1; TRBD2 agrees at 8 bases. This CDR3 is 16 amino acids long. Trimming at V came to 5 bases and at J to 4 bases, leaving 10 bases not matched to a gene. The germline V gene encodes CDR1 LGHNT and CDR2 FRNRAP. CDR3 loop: CASGPTATGGYNEQFF. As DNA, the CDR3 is TGTGCTAGTGGTCCTACGGCCACGGGGGGGTACAATGAGCAGTTCTTC.

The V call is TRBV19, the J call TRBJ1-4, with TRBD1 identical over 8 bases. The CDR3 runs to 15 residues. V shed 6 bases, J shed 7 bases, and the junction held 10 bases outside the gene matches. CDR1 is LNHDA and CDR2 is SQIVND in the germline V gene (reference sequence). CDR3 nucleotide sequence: TGTGCCAGTAGCTCTCAGGGGGCGAAGAGTGAAAAACTGTTTTTT. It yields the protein CASSSQGAKSEKLFF.

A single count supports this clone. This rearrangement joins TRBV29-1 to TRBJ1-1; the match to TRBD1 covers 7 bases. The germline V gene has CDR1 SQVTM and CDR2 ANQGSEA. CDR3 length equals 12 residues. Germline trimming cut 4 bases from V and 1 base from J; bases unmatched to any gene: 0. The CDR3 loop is CSVGQGNTEAFF. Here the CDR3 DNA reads TGCAGCGTTGGACAGGGGAACACTGAAGCTTTCTTT.

The CDR3 reads CASSLGGGALTDTQYF. As DNA, the CDR3 is TGTGCCAGCAGCTTAGGTGGGGGGGCCCTCACAGATACGCAGTATTTT. This chain connects TRBV7-6 to TRBJ2-3; possible D gene TRBD2, 7 bases. Trimming shortened V by 1 base and J by 2 bases, and 13 bases separated the two germline ends. The germline V gene has CDR1 SGHVS and CDR2 FNYEAQ. The CDR3 has 16 residues.

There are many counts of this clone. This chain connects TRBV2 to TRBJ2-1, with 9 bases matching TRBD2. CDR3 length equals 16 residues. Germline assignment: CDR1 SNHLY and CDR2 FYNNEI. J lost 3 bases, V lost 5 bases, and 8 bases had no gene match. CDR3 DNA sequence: TGTGCCAGCAGTAGACCTAGCGGGGTTAACTACAATGAGCAGTTCTTC. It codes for CASSRPSGVNYNEQFF.

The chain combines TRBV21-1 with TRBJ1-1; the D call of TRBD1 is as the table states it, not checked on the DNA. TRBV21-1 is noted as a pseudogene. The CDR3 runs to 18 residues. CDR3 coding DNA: TGTGCCAGCAGGGCTATCATCGAAGGACAGGGTTACGACACTGAAGCTTTCTTT. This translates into CASRAIIEGQGYDTEAFF.

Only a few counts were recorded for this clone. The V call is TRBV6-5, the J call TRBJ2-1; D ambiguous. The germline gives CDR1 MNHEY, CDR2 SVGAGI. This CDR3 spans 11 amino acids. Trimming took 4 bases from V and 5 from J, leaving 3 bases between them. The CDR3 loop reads CASSLDNEQFF. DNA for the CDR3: TGTGCCAGCAGTTTAGACAATGAGCAGTTCTTC.

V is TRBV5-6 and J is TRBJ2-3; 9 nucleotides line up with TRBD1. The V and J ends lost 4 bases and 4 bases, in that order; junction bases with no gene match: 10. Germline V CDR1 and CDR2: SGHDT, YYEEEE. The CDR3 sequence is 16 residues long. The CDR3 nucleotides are TGTGCCAGCAGCCGCTCCGGGACAGGGCTCCCAGATACGCAGTATTTT. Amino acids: CASSRSGTGLPDTQYF. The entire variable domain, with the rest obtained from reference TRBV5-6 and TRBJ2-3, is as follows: DAGVTQSPTHLIKTRGQQVTLRCSPKSGHDTVSWYQQALGQGPQFIFQYYEEEERQRGNFPDRFSGHQFPNYSSELNVNALLLGDSALYLCASSRSGTGLPDTQYFGPGTRLTVL.

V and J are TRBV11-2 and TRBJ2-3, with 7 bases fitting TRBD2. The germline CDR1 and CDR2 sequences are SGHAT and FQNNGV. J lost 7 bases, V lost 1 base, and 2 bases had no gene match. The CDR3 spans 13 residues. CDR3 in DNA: TGTGCCAGCAGCTTAGGGGGGGGAAATACGCAGTATTTT. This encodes CASSLGGGNTQYF.

This CDR3 is CASSVSYYSSTDTQYF. CDR3 DNA: TGTGCCAGCAGCGTATCTTACTATTCTAGCACAGATACGCAGTATTTT. The chain joins TRBV9 to TRBJ2-3; unclear D gene. Looked up from germline, CDR1 is SGDLS and CDR2 is YYNGEE. V lost 1 base to trimming and J lost 0 bases, with 12 bases between them. This CDR3 is built from 16 residues.

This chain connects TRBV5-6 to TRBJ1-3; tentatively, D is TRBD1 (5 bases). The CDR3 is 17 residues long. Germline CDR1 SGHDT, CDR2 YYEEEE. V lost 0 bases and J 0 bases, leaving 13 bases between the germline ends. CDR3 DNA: TGTGCCAGCAGCTTGGCCGGCAGACAGATCTCTGGAAACACCATATATTTT. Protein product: CASSLAGRQISGNTIYF.

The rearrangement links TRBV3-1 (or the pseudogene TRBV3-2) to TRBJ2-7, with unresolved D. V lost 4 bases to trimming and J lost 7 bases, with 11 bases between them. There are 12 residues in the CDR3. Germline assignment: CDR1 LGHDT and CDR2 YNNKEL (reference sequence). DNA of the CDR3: TGTGCCAGCAGCCGCACGGGTTGGGAGCAGTACTTC. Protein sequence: CASSRTGWEQYF.

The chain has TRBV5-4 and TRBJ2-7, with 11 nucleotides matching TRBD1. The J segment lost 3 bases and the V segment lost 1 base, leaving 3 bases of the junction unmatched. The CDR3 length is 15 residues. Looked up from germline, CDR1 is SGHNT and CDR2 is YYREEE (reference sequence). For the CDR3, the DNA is TGTGCCAGCAGCTTGACCGGGACAGGGGGCTACGAGCAGTACTTC. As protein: CASSLTGTGGYEQYF.

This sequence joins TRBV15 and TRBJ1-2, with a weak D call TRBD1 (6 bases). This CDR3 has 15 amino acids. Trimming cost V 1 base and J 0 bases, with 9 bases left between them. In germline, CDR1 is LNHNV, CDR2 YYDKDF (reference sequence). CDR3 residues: CATSRGGQSNYGYTF. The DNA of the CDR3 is TGTGCCACCAGCAGAGGAGGACAGTCTAACTATGGCTACACCTTC.

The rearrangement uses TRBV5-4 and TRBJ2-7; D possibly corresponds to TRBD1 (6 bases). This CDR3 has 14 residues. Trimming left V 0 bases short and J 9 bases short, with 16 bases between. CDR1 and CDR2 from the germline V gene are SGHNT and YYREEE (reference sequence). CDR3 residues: CASSLGGQYAGQYF. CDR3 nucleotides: TGTGCCAGCAGCTTGGGTGGACAGTACGCAGGGCAGTACTTC. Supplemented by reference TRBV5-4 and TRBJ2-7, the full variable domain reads ETGVTQSPTHLIKTRGQQVTLRCSSQSGHNTVSWYQQALGQGPQFIFQYYREEENGRGNFPPRFSGLQFPNYSSELNVNALELDDSALYLCASSLGGQYAGQYFGPGTRLTVT.

CDR3 residues: CASSLGTGAYEQYV. CDR3 bases: TGTGCCAGCAGCTTGGGGACAGGGGCTTACGAGCAGTACGTC. J is TRBJ2-7 and V is TRBV11-2, with 10 bases matching TRBD1. Germline lookup yields CDR1 SGHAT and CDR2 FQNNGV. V lost 3 bases and J lost 4; bases outside the gene matches: 3. The CDR3 length is 14 residues.

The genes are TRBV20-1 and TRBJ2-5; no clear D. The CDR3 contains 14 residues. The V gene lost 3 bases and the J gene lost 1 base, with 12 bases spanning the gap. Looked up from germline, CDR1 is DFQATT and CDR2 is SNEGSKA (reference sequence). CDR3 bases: TGCAGTGCTAGTCGCCAGGCGTCCCAAGAGACCCAGTACTTC. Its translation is CSASRQASQETQYF.